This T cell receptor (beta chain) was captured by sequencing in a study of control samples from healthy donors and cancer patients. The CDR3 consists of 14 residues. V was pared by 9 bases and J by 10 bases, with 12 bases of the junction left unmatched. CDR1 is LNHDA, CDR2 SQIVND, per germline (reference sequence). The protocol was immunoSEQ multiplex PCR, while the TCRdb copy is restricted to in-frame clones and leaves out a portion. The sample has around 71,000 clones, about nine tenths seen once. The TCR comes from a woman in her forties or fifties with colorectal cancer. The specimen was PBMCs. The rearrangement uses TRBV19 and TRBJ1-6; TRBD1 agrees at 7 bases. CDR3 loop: CASGFSGGGSPLHF. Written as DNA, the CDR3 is TGTGCCAGCGGCTTTTCAGGGGGTGGCTCACCCCTCCACTTT.